A single sample is the source of the 5 T cell receptor beta chains below, sequenced in a study of molecular identifiers for immune sequencing clone quantification. TCRdb fed the PCR reads into MiXCR, producing one record per CDR3 protein. The table has 250,000 to 350,000 distinct CDR3 sequences, around 21% seen once. The specimen was naive CD8+ T cells from blood, with Jurkat cell RNA spiked in. Subset specified: FACS-sorted CD8+CD4-CCR7+CD45RA+ naive T cells. All receptors come from a human donor in good health. Some libraries in this study had Jurkat cell RNA spiked in.

The gene calls are TRBV20-1 and TRBJ2-1; TRBD2 matches 11 bases. Germline trimming cut 6 bases from V and 4 bases from J; bases unmatched to any gene: 8. This CDR3 contains 15 residues. Germline V CDR1 and CDR2: DFQATT, SNEGSKA (reference sequence). The CDR3 DNA reads TGCAGTGCCACATCGGGACTAGCGGATTACAATGAGCAGTTCTTC. Its translation: CSATSGLADYNEQFF.

Comments on this clonotype: A much larger clone sits a single nucleotide away, making a read error possible. The V gene is TRBV15, the J gene TRBJ1-1; a weak D match, TRBD1 (5 bases). The CDR3 covers 12 residues. Germline-derived CDR1 and CDR2 are LNHNV and YYDKDF (reference sequence). CDR3 nucleotide sequence: TGTGCCACCGGCAGGGATGACACTGAAGCTTTCTTT. It is translated as CATGRDDTEAFF. The variable domain in full, completed from reference TRBV15 and TRBJ1-1, reads DAMVIQNPRYQVTQFGKPVTLSCSQTLNHNVMYWYQQKSSQAPKLLFHYYDKDFNNEADTPDNFQSRRPNTSFCFLDIRSPGLGDTAMYLCATGRDDTEAFFGQGTRLTVV.

The gene calls are TRBV7-9 and TRBJ1-1; tentative D call: TRBD1 (5 bases). Trimming took off 6 bases at V and 7 bases at J, with 9 bases between the two ends. Germline V CDR1 and CDR2: SEHNR, FQNEAQ (reference sequence). The CDR3 runs 11 residues. The DNA of the CDR3 is TGTGCCAGCAGGGAGGGGAATGAAGCTTTCTTT. It yields the protein CASREGNEAFF. The full variable domain, its missing parts supplied by reference TRBV7-9 and TRBJ1-1, is DTGVSQNPRHKITKRGQNVTFRCDPISEHNRLYWYRQTLGQGPEFLTYFQNEAQLEKSRLLSDRFSAERPKGSFSTLEIQRTEQGDSAMYLCASREGNEAFFGQGTRLTVV.

To note about this clonotype: The CDR3 does not close with the conserved phenylalanine or tryptophan, likely indicating a read error. The rearrangement links TRBV2 to TRBJ1-2, with a weak D call TRBD1 (6 bases). The V and J ends lost 0 bases and 4 bases respectively, with 27 bases between them. The CDR3 loop spans 20 amino acids. Germline loops: CDR1 SNHLY, CDR2 FYNNEI. CDR3 nucleotide sequence: TGTGCCAGCAGTGAAGCGCTGGGGGGGGCTGGCAAGCCGCCTGGCTATGGCTACACCTCC. Translating gives CASSEALGGAGKPPGYGYTS.

This clonotype was seen only a few times. This CDR3 reads CASRTGGFTGELFF. The CDR3 region has the DNA TGTGCCAGTAGGACAGGGGGCTTCACCGGGGAGCTGTTTTTT. The chain joins TRBV19 to TRBJ2-2; 10 bases agree with TRBD1. CDR3 size: 14 residues. Germline V gives CDR1 LNHDA, CDR2 SQIVND (reference sequence). V dropped 6 bases and J dropped 4; count of bases not matched to a gene: 2. The complete variable domain, with remaining parts taken from reference TRBV19 and TRBJ2-2, reads DGGITQSPKYLFRKEGQNVTLSCEQNLNHDAMYWYRQDPGQGLRLIYYSQIVNDFQKGDIAEGYSVSREKKESFPLTVTSAQKNPTAFYLCASRTGGFTGELFFGEGSRLTVL.